The clone carrying this TCR beta chain was seen a handful of times. What it binds is unknown. The CDR3 has 13 residues. CDR1 is MNHNY and CDR2 is SVGAGI in the germline V gene (reference sequence). Unmatched junction bases numbered 6, after V lost 7 bases and J lost 4 bases. This sample was included in a study of identical twins. Findings and caveats of the study: Models came in too low on out-of-frame TCR alpha sharing in monozygotic twins. Researchers reported weaker excess twin sharing in beta out-of-frame sequences.

TCRdb itself ran the 5' RACE reads through MiXCR, one entry per CDR3 protein. The sample holds some 460,000 distinct CDR3 sequences; 14% are singletons and the top ten take about 0.52%. These records were also assigned to another study, of yellow fever vaccine responses in identical twins.

The chain carries TRBV6-6 and TRBJ2-7; 8 positions match TRBD2. The specimen sequenced was CD4+ T cells sorted from blood. The origin of this receptor is a woman aged 18-30 years in good health. In DNA, the CDR3 is TGTGCCAGCACCCCGGGGGGGCCGTACGAGCAGTACTTC. It specifies CASTPGGPYEQYF.